This T cell receptor (beta chain) was identified in a study of cytomegalovirus exposure and HLA in healthy donors. In its sample, this clone was seen once. Its cognate antigen is unknown. General observations from the study: An ancestry cluster, one associated with Asian ancestry, reportedly showed fewer N-insertions than the approximately 670-donor mean in a later analysis. Among CMV-associated TCR beta chains, most appeared HLA-restricted in a later analysis.

Amplification used 60 Vbeta primers and 13 Jbeta primers. Method: immunoSEQ multiplex PCR; TCRdb's copy keeps in-frame clones and lacks some. There are 150,000 to 200,000 clones in the sample; 83% occur only once, and over 4% lies in the top ten. Germline CDR1 and CDR2: MNHNS and SASEGT. The CDR3 sequence is 15 residues long. Trimming took 4 bases from V and 7 from J; bases not matched to a gene: 9. Sequences were obtained from PBMCs. The rearrangement uses TRBV6-1 and TRBJ1-1; 10 nucleotides agree with TRBD1. This sequence was found in a middle-aged man in good health and CMV-seropositive. In nucleotides, the CDR3 is TGTGCCAGCAGTGGGGGACAGGGGTGGAGGAATGAAGCTTTCTTT. This sequence encodes CASSGGQGWRNEAFF.